The sequence of this T cell receptor (beta chain) was determined in a study of cytomegalovirus exposure and HLA in healthy donors. Points from the study as a whole: Reports credit the classifier with highly specific, highly sensitive diagnosis of cytomegalovirus status. Altogether, some 170 TCR beta chains were recorded as cytomegalovirus-associated. Roughly uniform sequencing depth across donors was assumed, possibly incorrectly.

A note on this clone: Its antigen is still unknown.

The PCR made use of 60 Vbeta and 13 Jbeta primers. Using immunoSEQ multiplex PCR, the repertoire was profiled, and TCRdb retains in-frame clones only, with some absent. The sample lists approximately 120,000 clones, approximately 82% occurring once. Each donor was nominally healthy when sampled (though unrecorded immune exposures were likely). The clonotype was recovered from a man aged 18 to 35 in good health and CMV-seropositive. Sequencing was carried out using PBMCs.

The CDR3 here is CASSPPASGRGEKAFF. As DNA, the CDR3 is TGTGCCAGCAGTCCTCCGGCCTCGGGTAGAGGAGAAAAAGCTTTCTTT. V and J are TRBV27 and TRBJ1-1; D is uncertain. CDR3 length equals 16 residues. The germline V gene encodes CDR1 MNHEY and CDR2 SMNVEV (reference sequence). V lost 5 bases and J lost 9, with 25 bases in between.